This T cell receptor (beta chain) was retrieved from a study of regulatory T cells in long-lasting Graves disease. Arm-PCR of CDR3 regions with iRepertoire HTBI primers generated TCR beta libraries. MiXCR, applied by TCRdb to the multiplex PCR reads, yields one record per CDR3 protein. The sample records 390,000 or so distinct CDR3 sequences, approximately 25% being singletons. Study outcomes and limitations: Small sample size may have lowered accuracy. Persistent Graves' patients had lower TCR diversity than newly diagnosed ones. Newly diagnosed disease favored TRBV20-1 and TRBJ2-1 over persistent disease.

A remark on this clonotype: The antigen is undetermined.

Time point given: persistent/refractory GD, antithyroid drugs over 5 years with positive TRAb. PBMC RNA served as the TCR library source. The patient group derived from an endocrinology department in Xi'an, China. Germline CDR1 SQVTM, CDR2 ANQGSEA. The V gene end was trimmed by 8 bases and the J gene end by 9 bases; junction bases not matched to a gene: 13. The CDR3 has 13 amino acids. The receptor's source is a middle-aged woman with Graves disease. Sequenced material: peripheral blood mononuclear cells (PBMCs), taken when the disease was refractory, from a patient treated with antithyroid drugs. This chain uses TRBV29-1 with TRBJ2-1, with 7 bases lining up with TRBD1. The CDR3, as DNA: TGCAGCCACTCGGAGACAGGGTTTAGTGAGCAGTTCTTC. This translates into CSHSETGFSEQFF.